This note documents a single T cell receptor beta chain sequence. Its target is unknown. This sample was included in a study of PD-1 blockade in classical Hodgkin lymphoma. Study-wide findings and caveats: Healthy donors were reported to have higher baseline TCR diversity than newly diagnosed patients. The baseline diversity of complete responders showed similarity to that of newly diagnosed patients. No one has yet defined what causes the repertoire differences, which may be disease activity or prior therapy. By cycle point C4D1, TCR diversity had risen significantly in CD4+ cells (but not CD8+ cells).

V dropped 1 base and J dropped 1; count of bases not matched to a gene: 5. Germline assignment: CDR1 LGHNA and CDR2 YNFKEQ. CDR3 size: 17 residues. Method: immunoSEQ multiplex PCR; TCRdb's copy keeps in-frame clones and lacks some. The sample shows roughly 81,000 clones, approximately 91% of them seen only once. After autologous stem cell transplantation all patients relapsed, and prior brentuximab vedotin exposure differed between cohorts. The sequence was obtained from a human donor with classical Hodgkin lymphoma. Sequences were derived from peripheral blood mononuclear cells (PBMCs), sampled before the second cycle of nivolumab. The gene calls are TRBV4-2 and TRBJ2-5; 11 bases fit TRBD2. CDR3 in amino acids: CASSQALTSGVQETQYF. The CDR3 region has the DNA TGTGCCAGCAGCCAAGCCCTGACTAGCGGGGTCCAAGAGACCCAGTACTTC.